The entry that follows covers one TCR beta chain sequence. Methods used by the authors: Reference gene primer amplification yielded estimated nucleated cell counts. Sequencing used immunoSEQ multiplex PCR; TCRdb keeps in-frame clones, though not all of them. Clone size and V and J calls were adopted from that table, with D and trimming inferred from the DNA. This sample has under 500,000 clones, with roughly 90% found just once. This CDR3 contains 15 residues. The germline gives CDR1 SGHAT, CDR2 FQNNGV. V was trimmed by 1 base and J by 4 bases, leaving 11 bases between them. These data belong to a study of blood T cell repertoires in COVID-19. Study context: Samples of COVID-19 (acute and convalescent) were obtained from the United States, Italy and Spain. Sample material is recorded as cDNA or gDNA derived from T cells, B-cell-depleted T cells, or PBMCs.

The TCR originated in a woman under 40 with acute or convalescent COVID-19. The V and J genes are TRBV11-2 and TRBJ1-5; D is perhaps TRBD1 (5 bases). The specimen was peripheral blood. The chain's CDR3 is CASSLGPGRNQPQHF. The CDR3 nucleotides read TGTGCCAGCAGCTTAGGCCCAGGGCGGAATCAGCCCCAGCATTTT.